Listed below are T cell receptor beta chains from one sample, sequenced in a study of read filtering for tumor transcriptome and immune sequencing. TCRdb reprocessed the reads with MiXCR, giving one entry per CDR3 protein. The data contain fewer than 30,000 distinct CDR3 sequences, under 15% of them singletons. The sequencing input was a population of CD138-negative cells sorted from bone marrow. Receptor source: a donor at least 40 years old with multiple myeloma. Both conserved end residues are part of each CDR3. Clone size is not always given. Where it is, it says once, few, many or a class for expanded clones.

cdr3_length clone_size v_call cdr3_aa
16 many TRBV7-9 CASSPRDRGIQETQYF
15 many TRBV3-1 CASSLGTGVNQPQHF
14 many TRBV20-1 CSAGLAGAANEQFF
15 many TRBV10-3 CAISEDRLDSGEQFF
12 NA TRBV7-2 CASSPGGNEQFF
17 many TRBV6-6 CASSYGLAGRSYNEQFF
14 NA TRBV5-1 CASKLAADTDTQCF
15 many TRBV5-1 CASSLEGADFHEQFF
17 many TRBV6-2/TRBV6-3 CASRLRQGPVSNQPQHF
15 many TRBV29-1 CSVEIGAGEVEEQYF
12 many TRBV15 CATSRATDTQYF
13 many TRBV30 CAWSGTSQETQYF
12 NA TRBV28 CACFTGGTEAFF
15 many TRBV13 CASSLGLAETNEQFF
16 many TRBV3-1 CASSPAGLPGEQPQHF
15 NA TRBV6-2/TRBV6-3 CASKSGLAETGELFF
14 NA TRBV19 CASSRTGVNTEAFF
16 NA TRBV28 CASSLYRTSGGNTQYF
15 many TRBV7-9 CASSFGDRDVEVLFF
14 many TRBV20-1 CSARPTGSNQPQHF
13 few TRBV12-3/TRBV12-4 CASSLQGYQPQHF
14 many TRBV20-1 CSATEDRDLWSQYF
15 many TRBV3-1 CASSSGGGSYNEQFF
11 many TRBV20-1 CSARDQGGLFF
15 many TRBV3-1 CASSPSGAYEGEQFF
16 NA TRBV6-1 CASRIRDRSSYNEQFF
16 many TRBV7-9 CASSPIPGTGSYEQYF
13 medium-sized TRBV20-1 CSAPRGGHNEQFF
15 many TRBV6-5 CASSYSLAGVYEQYF
16 NA TRBV7-8 CASSFAGLAGAYEQHF
15 many TRBV7-9 CASSHRVPTYNEQFF
13 many TRBV10-3 CAIRTAGGNEQYF
14 many TRBV7-3 CASSLGLGTGELFF
14 many TRBV20-1 CRPLDRGRPDTQYF
14 NA TRBV12-3/TRBV12-4 CAGSFPPLDHEQFF
17 many TRBV5-1 CASSLTGTGVRNEKLFF
15 NA TRBV28 CASSARDRGPNEQFF
14 many TRBV29-1 CSAGLAGDTGELFF
16 many TRBV5-5 CASSSSGTGKYNEQFF
17 many TRBV7-2 CASSFLAGGPVADTQYF
15 many TRBV29-1 CSVVWPDNQSYGYTF
17 many TRBV28 CASSLIRTGGEWETQYF
15 many TRBV3-1 CASSQGGTANTEAFF
16 many TRBV7-2 CASSLRLAASTDTQYF
15 NA TRBV15 CATSRDRAVRETQYF
15 many TRBV4-1 CASSPGTGGTYEQYF
17 many TRBV5-1 CASSRDGGRALTGELFF
14 few TRBV19 CASSIGGAYGELFF
15 NA TRBV7-2 CASSLALAVTYEQYF
14 many TRBV2 CASRVQGAIGELFF
13 NA TRBV4-2 CANSHRTAYEQYF
11 NA TRBV12-3/TRBV12-4 CASSTPETQYF
15 many TRBV7-9 CASSSTGGRNTEAFF
15 many TRBV6-5 CASSFRQVYSYEQYF